What follows are 22 T cell receptor beta chains derived from one specimen sequenced in a study of shared clonotypes between healthy human individuals (dated by TCRdb to 2020 to 2021). The library was obtained by the immunoSEQ multiplex PCR assay. This immuneACCESS table, as held by TCRdb, lists in-frame sequences with V and J called but not all clones. Of the missing ones, under half trace to an unresolved V gene in checked studies; the others have no known cause. Present in this sample are 2 million to 2.5 million clones, more than 80% of which were seen just once. Jointly, the top ten make up 0.39% of the sample. The material sequenced was naive CD4+ T cells from PBMCs. The cell subset or site label here, explained by the study, means: CD45RA+ positively selected. The receptors come from a man between 18 and 29 years old in good health. Some clones in this sample may be carry-over from other donors' samples.

This clone was detected only once. The chain couples TRBV19 to TRBJ2-1; D is perhaps TRBD2 (7 bases). Trimming pared 4 bases from V and 5 bases from J, leaving 15 bases between. Per germline, CDR1 LNHDA and CDR2 SQIVND (reference sequence). This CDR3 is 15 amino acids long. The CDR3 sequence is CASSTNRAGDNEQFF. DNA of the CDR3: TGTGCCAGTAGTACAAACAGGGCGGGGGACAATGAGCAGTTCTTC.

This clone was observed once. The rearrangement links TRBV9 to TRBJ1-1; 8 positions agree with TRBD1. This CDR3 contains 16 residues. Germline V CDR1 and CDR2: SGDLS, YYNGEE. V was pared by 0 bases and J by 4 bases, with 8 bases of the junction left unmatched. CDR3 region: CASSVVAGGYGTEAFF. DNA for the CDR3: TGTGCCAGCAGCGTAGTCGCAGGGGGCTATGGCACTGAAGCTTTCTTT. The whole variable domain, filled in from reference TRBV9 and TRBJ1-1, reads DSGVTQTPKHLITATGQRVTLRCSPRSGDLSVYWYQQSLDQGLQFLIQYYNGEERAKGNILERFSAQQFPDLHSELNLSSLELGDSALYFCASSVVAGGYGTEAFFGQGTRLTVV.

The sample holds a few counts of this clone. CDR3: CATQIGTLSYEQYF. The CDR3 DNA sequence: TGTGCCACCCAAATCGGGACCCTCTCCTACGAGCAGTACTTC. The chain couples TRBV6-1 to TRBJ2-7; perhaps D is TRBD1 or TRBD2 (5 bases each). The germline V and J ends were trimmed by 10 bases and 0 bases, with 16 bases remaining between them. The CDR3 runs 14 residues. The germline gives CDR1 MNHNS, CDR2 SASEGT.

The gene calls are TRBV6-1 and TRBJ2-3; 7 nucleotides line up with TRBD1. V was clipped by 3 bases and J by 6 bases; unmatched bases: 21. Germline-derived CDR1 and CDR2 are MNHNS and SASEGT. The CDR3 spans 19 residues. The CDR3 DNA reads as TGTGCCAGCAGTGACAAAGAAGCCAGACAGGGCTTTCTTTCCGATACGCAGTATTTT. This gives the protein CASSDKEARQGFLSDTQYF.

The chain employs TRBV15 and TRBJ1-4; maybe TRBD1 (5 bases). Germline loops: CDR1 LNHNV, CDR2 YYDKDF (reference sequence). The CDR3 covers 15 residues. V was shortened by 3 bases and J by 7 bases, with 15 bases between the two germline ends. The CDR3 spells CATSRGREGSEKLFF. Here the CDR3 DNA reads TGTGCCACCAGCAGGGGTCGGGAGGGGTCTGAAAAACTGTTTTTT.

This chain connects TRBV5-4 to TRBJ2-1; no clear D. V was trimmed by 1 base and J by 5 bases, leaving 16 bases between them. There are 16 residues in the CDR3. From germline, CDR1 is SGHNT and CDR2 YYREEE (reference sequence). CDR3 DNA sequence: TGTGCCAGCAGCTTGCGTTCCAGCGCCCTCGACAATGAGCAGTTCTTC. This codes for CASSLRSSALDNEQFF. Using reference TRBV5-4 and TRBJ2-1 for the parts outside the CDR3, the full variable domain is ETGVTQSPTHLIKTRGQQVTLRCSSQSGHNTVSWYQQALGQGPQFIFQYYREEENGRGNFPPRFSGLQFPNYSSELNVNALELDDSALYLCASSLRSSALDNEQFFGPGTRLTVL.

This chain connects TRBV18 to TRBJ1-1; no firm D call. V was pared by 4 bases and J by 0 bases, with 9 bases between. CDR1 and CDR2 (germline): KGHSH, LQKENI. CDR3 length equals 14 residues. Here the CDR3 reads CASSLTGMNTEAFF. In DNA, the CDR3 is TGTGCCAGCTCACTTACCGGCATGAACACTGAAGCTTTCTTT.

This chain uses TRBV7-2 with TRBJ2-2; tentative D call: TRBD1 (5 bases). This CDR3 is built from 15 residues. V dropped 5 bases and J dropped 4 bases, with 14 bases sitting between them. Germline loops: CDR1 SGHTA, CDR2 FQGNSA. The CDR3 reads CASSPNGAITGELFF. The DNA of the CDR3 is TGTGCCAGCAGCCCCAATGGGGCCATCACCGGGGAGCTGTTTTTT.

The sample holds one count of this clone. This chain links TRBV5-6 with TRBJ1-3, with unresolved D. Germline V gene lookup returns CDR1 SGHDT and CDR2 YYEEEE. The CDR3 runs to 14 residues. V was pared by 4 bases and J by 2 bases, with 10 bases between. This CDR3 reads CASSSRFTGNTIYF. CDR3 coding DNA: TGTGCCAGCAGCAGCAGGTTTACTGGAAACACCATATATTTT.

This clone was counted between two and nine times. This chain's CDR3 is CASSLLVGHPNTEAFF. The CDR3 DNA reads TGCGCCAGCAGCCTCCTTGTGGGGCATCCGAACACTGAAGCTTTCTTT. The chain couples TRBV5-1 to TRBJ1-1; D is possibly TRBD1 (5 bases). This CDR3 contains 16 residues. Trimming left V 4 bases short and J 1 base short, with 17 bases between. Germline V lookup: CDR1 SGHRS, CDR2 YFSETQ.

This sequence joins TRBV19 and TRBJ2-7, with 7 bases matching TRBD2. The length of the CDR3 is 13 residues. V dropped 3 bases and J dropped 3; count of bases not matched to a gene: 2. Germline V gene lookup returns CDR1 LNHDA and CDR2 SQIVND (reference sequence). The CDR3 protein is CASSMGRDYEQYF. The CDR3 bases are TGTGCCAGTAGTATGGGGAGGGACTACGAGCAGTACTTC.

The genes are TRBV6-1 and TRBJ2-7, with 7 nucleotides matching TRBD2. CDR1 and CDR2 (germline): MNHNS, SASEGT. The CDR3 totals 15 residues. V dropped 3 bases and J dropped 2; count of bases not matched to a gene: 7. The CDR3 protein is CASSEDGTIAYEQYF. The CDR3 DNA reads TGTGCCAGCAGTGAGGATGGGACTATCGCCTACGAGCAGTACTTC.

The chain combines TRBV2 with TRBJ2-5; D not certain. Per the germline V gene, CDR1 is SNHLY and CDR2 is FYNNEI. This CDR3 spans 13 amino acids. Trimming removed 6 bases from V and 2 bases from J, with 10 bases in between. The chain's CDR3 is CASSTVRQETQYF. Written as DNA, the CDR3 is TGTGCCAGCAGCACGGTCCGTCAAGAGACCCAGTACTTC.

This chain uses TRBV18 with TRBJ1-2; 11 positions match TRBD1. V shed 3 bases, J shed 4 bases, and the junction held 7 bases outside the gene matches. This CDR3 spans 16 amino acids. Germline V gene sequence: CDR1 KGHSH, CDR2 LQKENI. The CDR3 nucleotides are TGTGCCAGCTCACCCAGGGGACAGGGGGTGGCCTATGGCTACACCTTC. Residues: CASSPRGQGVAYGYTF.

To note about this clone: The same CDR3 arises from other DNA sequences in this sample as well. The rearrangement uses TRBV6-5 and TRBJ2-2, with 7 bases identical to TRBD2. The CDR3 loop spans 15 amino acids. The ends lost 3 bases at V and 6 bases at J; junction bases unmatched: 7. Germline loops: CDR1 MNHEY, CDR2 SVGAGI. Here the CDR3 reads CASSYRGRGAGELFF. The CDR3 DNA reads TGTGCCAGCAGTTATAGAGGTCGGGGGGCCGGGGAGCTGTTTTTT.

The chain couples TRBV7-7 to TRBJ2-5; no clear D gene. CDR3 length: 12 residues. Trimming shortened V by 6 bases and J by 2 bases, and 7 bases separated the two germline ends. Looked up from germline, CDR1 is SSHAT and CDR2 is FNYEAQ (reference sequence). The CDR3 coding sequence is TGTGCCAGCAGTCCGCTTCAAGAGACCCAGTACTTC. It specifies CASSPLQETQYF.

This chain joins TRBV28 and TRBJ2-5; D may be TRBD2 (6 bases). Germline CDR1 reads MDHEN; CDR2 reads SYDVKM. This CDR3 contains 12 residues. V was pared by 7 bases and J by 5 bases, with 11 bases between. CDR3 protein: CASNVEGETQYF. DNA of the CDR3: TGTGCCAGCAATGTGGAGGGTGAGACCCAGTACTTC.

The chain joins TRBV7-3 to TRBJ1-2; 8 nucleotides align to TRBD1. The CDR3 sequence is 15 residues long. Unmatched junction bases numbered 13, after V lost 6 bases and J lost 7 bases. Germline assignment: CDR1 SGHTA and CDR2 FQGTGA. The CDR3 spells CASRPNETGVGGYTF. The CDR3 region has the DNA TGTGCCAGCAGGCCAAACGAGACAGGGGTAGGTGGCTACACCTTC.

This chain connects TRBV4-3 to TRBJ2-7; TRBD2 agrees at 14 bases. The CDR3 contains 17 residues. The V gene's germline CDR1 is LGHNA and CDR2 YSLEER. V lost 0 bases and J lost 3; bases outside the gene matches: 4. DNA of the CDR3: TGCGCCAGCAGCCAAGATTGGGGACTAGCGGGAGACTACGAGCAGTACTTC. Translated, it gives CASSQDWGLAGDYEQYF.

The J gene is TRBJ2-3, the V gene TRBV28; D is undetermined. The length of the CDR3 is 16 residues. Trimming removed 1 base at V and 1 base at J, with 12 bases between. Germline CDR1 reads MDHEN; CDR2 reads SYDVKM. CDR3: CASSLYTSSGTDTQYF. As DNA, the CDR3 is TGTGCCAGCAGTTTATATACCTCTTCGGGCACAGATACGCAGTATTTT.

J is TRBJ2-3 and V is TRBV28; TRBD2 aligns across 8 bases. Unmatched junction bases numbered 12, after V lost 5 bases and J lost 5 bases. CDR3 length: 16 amino acids. Germline CDR1 MDHEN, CDR2 SYDVKM. The CDR3 bases are TGTGCCAGCAGTGAGGTCGGGAGCGGGAGCCGAGATACGCAGTATTTT. Protein sequence: CASSEVGSGSRDTQYF.

The gene calls are TRBV28 and TRBJ1-3, with D maybe TRBD1 (6 bases). Between the trimmed V and J ends, which lost 6 bases and 4 bases, there was a span of 16 bases. Germline V gene lookup returns CDR1 MDHEN and CDR2 SYDVKM. The CDR3 extends over 15 amino acids. Written as DNA, the CDR3 is TGTGCCAGCAGCGTCGTTAGGGGGGCCGGAAACACCATATATTTT. This codes for CASSVVRGAGNTIYF.